Listed below are T cell receptor beta chains from one sample, sequenced in a study of cytomegalovirus exposure and HLA in healthy donors. The repertoire was sequenced with immunoSEQ multiplex PCR; TCRdb's copy has only in-frame clones and lacks some. This sample's clone table lists around 150,000 clones. The sequencing sample was made of PBMCs. All receptors derive from a young man in good health and CMV-seronegative. CDR3s include the opening cysteine and the closing phenylalanine or tryptophan. The D gene is left open where the match is weak.

d_gene,v_gene,j_gene,CDR3aa,CDR3nt
NA,TRBV19,TRBJ1-1,CASSIGGGRTEAFF,TGTGCCAGTAGTATAGGGGGAGGGAGAACTGAAGCTTTCTTT
NA,TRBV10-1,TRBJ2-5,CASSDTGSGETQYF,TGCGCCAGCAGTGACACAGGGAGCGGAGAGACCCAGTACTTC
TRBD2,TRBV2,TRBJ2-1,CASTGTSGSHEQFF,TGTGCCAGCACCGGTACTAGCGGATCACATGAGCAGTTCTTC
TRBD1,TRBV11-1,TRBJ2-7,CASSLGQGDGQYF,TGTGCCAGCAGCTTAGGACAGGGCGATGGGCAGTACTTC
NA,TRBV29-1,TRBJ2-7,CSVGGVYEQYF,TGCAGCGTTGGGGGGGTATACGAGCAGTACTTC
NA,TRBV27,TRBJ2-7,CASSYSRGGLWEQYF,TGTGCCAGCTCCTATTCCCGGGGTGGCCTGTGGGAGCAGTACTTC
TRBD1,TRBV7-8,TRBJ1-1,CASSWTGRTEAFF,TGTGCCAGCAGCTGGACAGGGCGCACTGAAGCTTTCTTT
TRBD1,TRBV28,TRBJ1-1,CASSPGQGTEAFF,TGTGCCAGCAGCCCTGGACAGGGGACTGAAGCTTTCTTT
NA,TRBV7-2,TRBJ2-7,CASRVGHSYEQYF,TGTGCCAGCAGGGTAGGACACTCCTACGAGCAGTACTTC
NA,TRBV27,TRBJ1-6,CASSIGPRGSPLHF,TGTGCCAGCAGTATCGGACCTCGGGGATCACCCCTCCACTTT
TRBD1,TRBV6-5,TRBJ1-2,CASSGSGQGNYGYTF,TGTGCCAGCAGCGGATCCGGACAGGGTAACTATGGCTACACCTTC
TRBD1,TRBV7-9,TRBJ2-1,CASSPRTGYNEQFF,TGTGCCAGCAGCCCCCGGACAGGTTACAATGAGCAGTTCTTC
TRBD2,TRBV29-1,TRBJ2-5,CSVGGTGRTRRETQYF,TGCAGCGTTGGAGGGACGGGTCGGACTAGGCGGGAGACCCAGTACTTC
TRBD2,TRBV6-4,TRBJ2-3,CASSVKVAGTDTQYF,TGTGCCAGCAGTGTCAAGGTAGCGGGGACAGATACGCAGTATTTT
NA,TRBV6-6,TRBJ2-7,CASSNRQDEYF,TGTGCCAGCAGTAACCGACAGGACGAGTACTTC
TRBD1,TRBV19,TRBJ1-1,CASSITGGWSTEAFF,TGTGCCAGTAGTATTACAGGGGGCTGGAGCACTGAAGCTTTCTTT
TRBD1,TRBV5-1,TRBJ1-2,CASSLGGTALYGYTF,TGCGCCAGCAGCTTGGGAGGGACAGCTTTGTATGGCTACACCTTC
NA,TRBV14,TRBJ1-2,CASSQVPGEGHGYTF,TGTGCCAGCAGCCAAGTTCCAGGGGAGGGACATGGCTACACCTTC
TRBD2,TRBV6-5,TRBJ2-1,CASSYGASGHNEQFF,TGTGCCAGCAGTTACGGGGCTAGCGGTCACAATGAGCAGTTCTTC
TRBD1,TRBV5-6,TRBJ2-7,CASSSWTGVFLGTRYEQYF,TGTGCCAGCAGCTCATGGACAGGGGTATTTTTAGGCACTAGGTACGAGCAGTACTTC
TRBD1,TRBV27,TRBJ2-1,CASSLPGQGAYNEQFF,TGTGCCAGCAGCCTTCCGGGACAGGGGGCTTACAATGAGCAGTTCTTC
NA,TRBV5-6,TRBJ1-5,CASSQTGNQPQHF,TGTGCCAGCAGCCAAACCGGGAACCAGCCCCAGCATTTT
TRBD2,TRBV5-1,TRBJ2-7,CASSLEPAGVNYEQYF,TGCGCCAGCAGCTTGGAGCCAGCGGGAGTCAACTACGAGCAGTACTTC
TRBD1,TRBV7-9,TRBJ1-1,CASSFQGGNTEAFF,TGTGCCAGCAGCTTCCAGGGGGGGAACACTGAAGCTTTCTTT
NA,TRBV30,TRBJ2-1,CACAWGGGPAYNEQFF,NA
NA,TRBV7-7,TRBJ2-5,CASSLHGGGEETQYF,TGTGCCAGCAGCTTACATGGCGGGGGCGAAGAGACCCAGTACTTC
NA,TRBV2,TRBJ1-1,CTSSYTEMNTEAFF,TGTACCAGCAGTTATACAGAGATGAACACTGAAGCTTTCTTT
TRBD1,TRBV9,TRBJ2-3,CASGAGGGTDTQYF,TGTGCCAGCGGAGCAGGGGGCGGCACAGATACGCAGTATTTT
TRBD2,TRBV4-1,TRBJ2-3,CASSHLKLSFRRESLDTQYF,TGCGCCAGCAGCCACCTGAAGCTCTCCTTTCGGCGGGAGAGTCTAGATACGCAGTATTTT
TRBD1,TRBV5-1,TRBJ2-7,CASSPDRGLTYEQYF,TGCGCCAGCAGCCCGGACAGGGGACTTACCTACGAGCAGTACTTC
TRBD2,TRBV4-1,TRBJ2-1,CASSLLAGVSYNEQFF,TGCGCCAGCAGCCTATTAGCGGGAGTGTCCTACAATGAGCAGTTCTTC
NA,TRBV7-9,TRBJ2-7,CASSSLRGGDGEQYF,TGTGCCAGCAGCTCTCTTCGAGGCGGCGATGGCGAGCAGTACTTC
NA,TRBV5-1,TRBJ1-2,CASSLEADSAYGYTF,TGCGCCAGCAGCTTGGAAGCGGACAGCGCCTATGGCTACACCTTC
NA,TRBV7-7,TRBJ2-1,CASSPSNGPLANEQFF,TGTGCCAGCAGCCCATCAAATGGACCCCTAGCGAATGAGCAGTTCTTC
NA,TRBV14,TRBJ1-1,CASSQQWNTEAFF,TGTGCCAGCAGCCAACAGTGGAACACTGAAGCTTTCTTT
TRBD1,TRBV5-6,TRBJ2-7,CASSSRGQGKYEQYF,TGTGCTAGCAGTTCGAGGGGACAGGGGAAGTACGAGCAGTACTTC
NA,TRBV6-5,TRBJ2-2,CASSYFTVSTGELFF,TGTGCCAGCAGTTATTTCACAGTTAGTACCGGGGAGCTGTTTTTT
TRBD1,TRBV30,TRBJ2-1,CAALRDRPFF,TGTGCCGCCCTACGGGACAGGCCGTTCTTC
NA,TRBV5-4,TRBJ2-2,CASSLKAGANTGELFF,TGTGCCAGCAGCTTGAAGGCAGGCGCGAACACCGGGGAGCTGTTTTTT
TRBD1,TRBV19,TRBJ1-4,CASSLGQGGEKLFF,TGTGCCAGTAGCCTGGGACAGGGAGGCGAAAAACTGTTTTTT
TRBD2,TRBV11-3,TRBJ2-5,CASSPAGGQETQYF,TGTGCCAGCAGCCCGGCGGGAGGGCAAGAGACCCAGTACTTC
TRBD1,TRBV5-1,TRBJ1-1,CASSEGQGARPFF,TGCGCCAGCAGCGAAGGACAGGGGGCTAGACCTTTCTTT
NA,TRBV19,TRBJ2-5,CASSIQPGAPRGDQYF,TGTGCCAGTAGTATCCAACCAGGGGCCCCTCGGGGGGACCAGTACTTC
NA,TRBV5-4,TRBJ1-1,CASSLDSTEAFF,TGTGCCAGCAGCTTGGATTCAACAGAAGCTTTCTTT
TRBD1,TRBV28,TRBJ1-5,CASSPQGDQPQHF,TGTGCCAGCAGTCCACAGGGGGATCAGCCCCAGCATTTT
NA,TRBV28,TRBJ1-2,CASSLDDGARGYTF,TGTGCCAGCAGTTTAGATGATGGGGCGCGGGGCTACACCTTC
TRBD1,TRBV9,TRBJ2-5,CASSSRQGRETQYF,TGTGCCAGCAGCAGCCGACAGGGGCGAGAGACCCAGTACTTC
NA,TRBV11-2,TRBJ2-3,CADKSGVSTDTQYF,TGTGCCGACAAATCAGGGGTGAGCACAGATACGCAGTATTTT
TRBD1,TRBV30,TRBJ1-2,CAWSGGTGGYGYTF,TGTGCCTGGAGTGGGGGGACAGGGGGCTATGGCTACACCTTC
TRBD1,TRBV5-5,TRBJ2-7,CASVVGTGWGEQYF,TGTGCCAGCGTCGTCGGGACAGGGTGGGGCGAGCAGTACTTC
TRBD2,TRBV5-5,TRBJ2-3,CASSWGGTDTQYF,TGTGCCAGCAGCTGGGGAGGGACAGATACGCAGTATTTT
TRBD2,TRBV7-2,TRBJ2-7,CASSLFLTSGSLDEQYF,TGTGCCAGCAGCTTATTCCTGACTAGCGGGAGCCTCGACGAGCAGTACTTC
NA,TRBV10-3,TRBJ2-5,CAISEGGQETQYF,TGTGCCATCAGTGAGGGAGGTCAAGAGACCCAGTACTTC
NA,TRBV5-1,TRBJ2-7,CASSFENPDYEQYF,TGCGCCAGCAGCTTCGAGAATCCCGACTACGAGCAGTACTTC